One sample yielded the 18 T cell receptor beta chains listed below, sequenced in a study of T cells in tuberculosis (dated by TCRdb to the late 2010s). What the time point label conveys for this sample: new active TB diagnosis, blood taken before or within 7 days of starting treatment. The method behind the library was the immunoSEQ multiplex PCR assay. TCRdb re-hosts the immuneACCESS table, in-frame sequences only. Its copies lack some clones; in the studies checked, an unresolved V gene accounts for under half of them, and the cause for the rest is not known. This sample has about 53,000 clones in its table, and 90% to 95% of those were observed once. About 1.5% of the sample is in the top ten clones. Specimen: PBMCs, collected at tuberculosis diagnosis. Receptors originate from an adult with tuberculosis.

In DNA form, the CDR3 reads TGTGCCAGCAGTTACACCCCAGGGCGTCAGCCCCAGCATTTT. It encodes CASSYTPGRQPQHF. The chain joins TRBV6-6 to TRBJ1-5; the D gene is possibly TRBD1 (5 bases). The germline V gene encodes CDR1 MNHNY and CDR2 SVGAGI (reference sequence). V lost 2 bases, J lost 6 bases, and 11 bases lay in between. The CDR3 length is 14 residues.

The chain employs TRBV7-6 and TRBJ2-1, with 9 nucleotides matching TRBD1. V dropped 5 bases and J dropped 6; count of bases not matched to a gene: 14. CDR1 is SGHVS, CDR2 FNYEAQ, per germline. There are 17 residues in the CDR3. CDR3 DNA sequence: TGTGCCAGCAGCCACTGGGGTGGGGACAGGGCCCCCAATGAGCAGTTCTTC. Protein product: CASSHWGGDRAPNEQFF.

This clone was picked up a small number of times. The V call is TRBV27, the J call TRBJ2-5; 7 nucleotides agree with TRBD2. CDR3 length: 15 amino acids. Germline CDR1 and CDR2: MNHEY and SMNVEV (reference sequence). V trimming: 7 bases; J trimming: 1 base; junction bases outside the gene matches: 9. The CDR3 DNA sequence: TGTGCCAGCAAGAGCTGGGAGGGCCTCCAAGAGACCCAGTACTTC. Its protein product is CASKSWEGLQETQYF.

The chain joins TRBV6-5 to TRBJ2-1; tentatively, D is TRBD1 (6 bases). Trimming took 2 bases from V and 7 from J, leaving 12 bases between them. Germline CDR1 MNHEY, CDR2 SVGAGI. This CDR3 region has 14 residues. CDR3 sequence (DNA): TGTGCCAGCAGTTACGGGAAGGGGGTGAATGAGCAGTTCTTC. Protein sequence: CASSYGKGVNEQFF.

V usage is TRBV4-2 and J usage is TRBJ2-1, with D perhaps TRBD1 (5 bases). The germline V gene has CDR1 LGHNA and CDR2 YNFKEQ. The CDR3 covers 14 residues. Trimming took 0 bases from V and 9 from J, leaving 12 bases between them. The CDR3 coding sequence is TGTGCCAGCAGCCAAGATACCGCCGACAGTGAGCAGTTCTTC. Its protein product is CASSQDTADSEQFF.

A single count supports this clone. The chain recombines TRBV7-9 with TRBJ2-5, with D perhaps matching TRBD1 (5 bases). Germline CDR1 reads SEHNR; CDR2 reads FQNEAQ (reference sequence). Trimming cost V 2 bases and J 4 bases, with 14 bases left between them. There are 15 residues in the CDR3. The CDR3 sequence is CASSLSPGIGETQYF. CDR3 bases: TGTGCCAGCAGCTTATCCCCAGGGATAGGAGAGACCCAGTACTTC.

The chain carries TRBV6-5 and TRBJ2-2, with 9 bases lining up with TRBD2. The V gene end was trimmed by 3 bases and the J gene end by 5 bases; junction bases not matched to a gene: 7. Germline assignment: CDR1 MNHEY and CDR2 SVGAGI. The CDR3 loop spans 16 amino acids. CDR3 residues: CASSYIAGAGTGELFF. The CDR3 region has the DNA TGTGCCAGCAGTTATATAGCGGGAGCAGGGACCGGGGAGCTGTTTTTT.

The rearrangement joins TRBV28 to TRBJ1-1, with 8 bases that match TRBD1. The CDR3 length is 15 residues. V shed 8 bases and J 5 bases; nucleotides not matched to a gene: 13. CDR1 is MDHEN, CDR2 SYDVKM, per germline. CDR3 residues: CASQPPQGDWTEAFF. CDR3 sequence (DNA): TGTGCCAGCCAACCCCCACAGGGGGATTGGACTGAAGCTTTCTTT.

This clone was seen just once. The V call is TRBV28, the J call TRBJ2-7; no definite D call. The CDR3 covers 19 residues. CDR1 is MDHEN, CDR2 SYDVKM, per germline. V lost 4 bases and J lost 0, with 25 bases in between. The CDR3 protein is CASSSLPTVFRVSSYEQYF. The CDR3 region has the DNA TGTGCCAGCAGTTCCCTACCTACCGTTTTTAGAGTGAGCTCCTACGAGCAGTACTTC.

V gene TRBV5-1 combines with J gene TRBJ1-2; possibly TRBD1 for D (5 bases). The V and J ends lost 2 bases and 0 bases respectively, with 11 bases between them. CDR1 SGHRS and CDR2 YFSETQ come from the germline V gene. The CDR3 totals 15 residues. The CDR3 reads CASSFGGTSNYGYTF. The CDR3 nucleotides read TGCGCCAGCAGCTTCGGGGGGACGTCTAACTATGGCTACACCTTC.

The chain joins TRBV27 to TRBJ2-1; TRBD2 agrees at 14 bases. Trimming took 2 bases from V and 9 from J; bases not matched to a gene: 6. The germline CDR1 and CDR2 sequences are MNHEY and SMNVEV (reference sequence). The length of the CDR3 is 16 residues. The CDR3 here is CASSLQGLAGGSEQFF. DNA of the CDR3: TGTGCCAGCAGTTTACAAGGACTAGCGGGAGGTAGTGAGCAGTTCTTC.

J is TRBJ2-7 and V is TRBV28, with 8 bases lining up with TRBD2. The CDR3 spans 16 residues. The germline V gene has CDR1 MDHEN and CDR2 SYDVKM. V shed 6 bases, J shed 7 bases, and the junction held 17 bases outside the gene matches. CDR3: CASRETGTSVGGEQYF. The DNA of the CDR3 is TGTGCCAGCAGAGAAACCGGGACTAGTGTGGGTGGGGAGCAGTACTTC.

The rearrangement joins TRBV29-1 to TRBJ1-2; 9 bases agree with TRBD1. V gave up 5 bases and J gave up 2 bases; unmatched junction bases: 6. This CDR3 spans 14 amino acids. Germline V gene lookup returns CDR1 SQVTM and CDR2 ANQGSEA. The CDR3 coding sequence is TGCAGCGTTTTTTCCGGGACAGGGAACTATGGCTACACCTTC. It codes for CSVFSGTGNYGYTF.

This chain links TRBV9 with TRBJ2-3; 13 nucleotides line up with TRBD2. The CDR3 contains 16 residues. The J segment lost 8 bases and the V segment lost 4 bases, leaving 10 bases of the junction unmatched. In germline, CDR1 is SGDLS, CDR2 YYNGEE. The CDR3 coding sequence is TGTGCCAGCAGCTTCCTTTCCGGGACTAGCGGGACTACGCAGTATTTT. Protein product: CASSFLSGTSGTTQYF.

DNA for the CDR3: TGTGCCAGCAGCTCCCTGGCGGGCTATGAAGCTTTCTTT. Its translation is CASSSLAGYEAFF. The chain recombines TRBV6-6 with TRBJ1-1; no firm D call. The CDR3 runs to 13 residues. Trimming left V 6 bases short and J 7 bases short, with 15 bases between. Germline V gives CDR1 MNHNY, CDR2 SVGAGI (reference sequence).

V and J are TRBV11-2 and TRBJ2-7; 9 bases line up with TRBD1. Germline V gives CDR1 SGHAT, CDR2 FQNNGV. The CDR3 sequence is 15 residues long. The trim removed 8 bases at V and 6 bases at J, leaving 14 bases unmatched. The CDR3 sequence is CASSPLGTGFGEQYF. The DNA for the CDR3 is TGTGCCAGCTCCCCCTTGGGGACAGGGTTCGGCGAGCAGTACTTC.

CDR3 sequence reads: CASSPGQGALYGYTF. In nucleotides, the CDR3 is TGTGCCAGCAGTCCCGGACAGGGGGCTCTCTATGGCTACACCTTC. This chain connects TRBV27 to TRBJ1-2; 11 nucleotides match TRBD1. This CDR3 has 15 residues. V lost 5 bases and J lost 4; bases outside the gene matches: 6. Germline values: CDR1 MNHEY, CDR2 SMNVEV (reference sequence).

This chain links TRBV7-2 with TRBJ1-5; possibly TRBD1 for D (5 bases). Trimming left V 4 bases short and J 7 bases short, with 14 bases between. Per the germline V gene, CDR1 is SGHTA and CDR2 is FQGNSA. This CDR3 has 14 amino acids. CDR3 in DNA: TGTGCCAGCAGCTGGTCGGGGGTGGGGCAGCCCCAGCATTTT. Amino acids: CASSWSGVGQPQHF.